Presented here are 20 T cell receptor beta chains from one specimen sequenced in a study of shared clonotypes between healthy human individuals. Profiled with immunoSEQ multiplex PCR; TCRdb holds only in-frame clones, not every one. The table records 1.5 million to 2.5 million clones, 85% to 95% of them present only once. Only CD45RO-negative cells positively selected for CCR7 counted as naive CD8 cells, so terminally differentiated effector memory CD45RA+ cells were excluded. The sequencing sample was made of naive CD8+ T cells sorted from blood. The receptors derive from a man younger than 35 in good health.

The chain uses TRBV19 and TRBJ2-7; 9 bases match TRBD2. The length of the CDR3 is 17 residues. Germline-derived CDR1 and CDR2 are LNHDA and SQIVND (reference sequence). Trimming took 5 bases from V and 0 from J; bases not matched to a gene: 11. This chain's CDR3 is CASSALYSGRVSYEQYF. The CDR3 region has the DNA TGTGCCAGTAGTGCCCTCTATAGCGGGAGAGTCTCCTACGAGCAGTACTTC.

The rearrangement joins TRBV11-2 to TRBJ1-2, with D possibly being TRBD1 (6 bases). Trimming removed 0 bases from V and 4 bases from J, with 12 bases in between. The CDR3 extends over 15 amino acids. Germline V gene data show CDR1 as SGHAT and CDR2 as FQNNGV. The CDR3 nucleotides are TGTGCCAGCAGCTTAGACCCACAGGGTAGCTATGGCTACACCTTC. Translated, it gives CASSLDPQGSYGYTF.

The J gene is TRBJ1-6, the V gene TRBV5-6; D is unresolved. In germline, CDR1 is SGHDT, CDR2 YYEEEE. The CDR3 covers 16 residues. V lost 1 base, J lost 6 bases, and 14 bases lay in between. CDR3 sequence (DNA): TGTGCCAGCAGCTTGATAAGTGGCGGTTTTAATTCACCCCTCCACTTT. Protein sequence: CASSLISGGFNSPLHF.

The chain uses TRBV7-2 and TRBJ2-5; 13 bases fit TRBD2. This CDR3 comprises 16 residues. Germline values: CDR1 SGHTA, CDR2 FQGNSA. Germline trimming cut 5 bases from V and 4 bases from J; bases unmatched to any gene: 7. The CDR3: CASSPGLAGVGETQYF. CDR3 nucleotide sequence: TGTGCCAGCAGCCCTGGACTAGCGGGAGTAGGAGAGACCCAGTACTTC.

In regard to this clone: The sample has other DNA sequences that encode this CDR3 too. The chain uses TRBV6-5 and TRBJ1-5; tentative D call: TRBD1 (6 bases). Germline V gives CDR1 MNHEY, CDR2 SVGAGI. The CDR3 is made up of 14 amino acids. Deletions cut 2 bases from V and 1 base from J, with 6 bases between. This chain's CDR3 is CASSYGQSNQPQHF. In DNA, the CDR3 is TGTGCCAGCAGTTACGGACAGAGCAATCAGCCCCAGCATTTT.

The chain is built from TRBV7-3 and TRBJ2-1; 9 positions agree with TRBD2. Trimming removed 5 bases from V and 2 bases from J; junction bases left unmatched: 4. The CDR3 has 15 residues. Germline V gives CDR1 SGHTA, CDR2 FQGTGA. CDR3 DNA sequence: TGTGCCAGCAGCCCCCTAGCGGGGCCCTACAATGAGCAGTTCTTC. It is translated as CASSPLAGPYNEQFF.

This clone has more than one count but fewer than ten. The DNA for the CDR3 is TGTGCCAGCAGTGAACCGGTAGGATATTCACCCCTCCACTTT. Residues: CASSEPVGYSPLHF. The gene calls are TRBV25-1 and TRBJ1-6; D uncertain. Trimming removed 2 bases at V and 8 bases at J, with 10 bases between. The germline CDR1 and CDR2 sequences are MGHDK and SYGVNS. The CDR3 is 14 amino acids.

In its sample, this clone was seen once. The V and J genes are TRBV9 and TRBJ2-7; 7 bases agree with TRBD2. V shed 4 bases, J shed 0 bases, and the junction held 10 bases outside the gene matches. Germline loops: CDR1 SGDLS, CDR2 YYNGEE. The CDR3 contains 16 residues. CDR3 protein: CASSPEGLAGSYEQYF. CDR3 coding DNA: TGTGCCAGCAGCCCGGAAGGATTAGCGGGCTCCTACGAGCAGTACTTC. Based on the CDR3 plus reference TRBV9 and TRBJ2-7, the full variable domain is DSGVTQTPKHLITATGQRVTLRCSPRSGDLSVYWYQQSLDQGLQFLIQYYNGEERAKGNILERFSAQQFPDLHSELNLSSLELGDSALYFCASSPEGLAGSYEQYFGPGTRLTVT.

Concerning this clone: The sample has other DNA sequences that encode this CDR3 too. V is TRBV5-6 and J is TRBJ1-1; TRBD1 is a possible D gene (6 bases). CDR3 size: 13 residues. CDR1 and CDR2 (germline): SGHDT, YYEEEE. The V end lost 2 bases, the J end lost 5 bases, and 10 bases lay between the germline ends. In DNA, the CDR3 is TGTGCCAGCAGCTTAGGAGGGGGTACTGAAGCTTTCTTT. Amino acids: CASSLGGGTEAFF.

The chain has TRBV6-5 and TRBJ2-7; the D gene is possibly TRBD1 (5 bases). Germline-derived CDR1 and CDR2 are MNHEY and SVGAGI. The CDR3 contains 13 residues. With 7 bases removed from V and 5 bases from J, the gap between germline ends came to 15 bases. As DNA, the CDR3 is TGTGCCAGCATGCCAGCTTTGACAGACGAGCAGTACTTC. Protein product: CASMPALTDEQYF.

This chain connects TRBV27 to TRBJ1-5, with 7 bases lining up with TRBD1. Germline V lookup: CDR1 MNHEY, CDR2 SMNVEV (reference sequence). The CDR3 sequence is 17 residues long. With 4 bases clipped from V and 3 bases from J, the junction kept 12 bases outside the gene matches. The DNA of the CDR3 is TGTGCCAGCAGTTCCGTTGCAAGGACAGGCCCCAATCAGCCCCAGCATTTT. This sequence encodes CASSSVARTGPNQPQHF.

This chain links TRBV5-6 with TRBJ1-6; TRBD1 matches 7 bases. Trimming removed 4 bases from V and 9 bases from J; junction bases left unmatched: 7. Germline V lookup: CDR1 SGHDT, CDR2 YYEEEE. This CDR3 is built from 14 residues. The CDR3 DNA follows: TGTGCCAGCAGCCCTGACAGGGTCAGTTCACCCCTCCACTTT. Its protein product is CASSPDRVSSPLHF. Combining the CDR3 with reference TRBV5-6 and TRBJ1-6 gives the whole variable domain DAGVTQSPTHLIKTRGQQVTLRCSPKSGHDTVSWYQQALGQGPQFIFQYYEEEERQRGNFPDRFSGHQFPNYSSELNVNALLLGDSALYLCASSPDRVSSPLHFGNGTRLTVT.

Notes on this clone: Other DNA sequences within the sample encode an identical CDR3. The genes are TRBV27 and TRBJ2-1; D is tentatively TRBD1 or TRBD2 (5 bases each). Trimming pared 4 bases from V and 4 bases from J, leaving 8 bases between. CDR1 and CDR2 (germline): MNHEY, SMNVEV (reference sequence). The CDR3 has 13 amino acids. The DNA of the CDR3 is TGTGCCAGCAGTTGGGACGGATACAATGAGCAGTTCTTC. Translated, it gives CASSWDGYNEQFF.

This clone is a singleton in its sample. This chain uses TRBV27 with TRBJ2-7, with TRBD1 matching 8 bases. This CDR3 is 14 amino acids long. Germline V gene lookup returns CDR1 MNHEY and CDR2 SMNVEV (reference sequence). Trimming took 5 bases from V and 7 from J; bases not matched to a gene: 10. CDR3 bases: TGTGCCAGCAGTCTAGGGACAGGTGTGAGGGAGCAGTACTTC. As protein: CASSLGTGVREQYF.

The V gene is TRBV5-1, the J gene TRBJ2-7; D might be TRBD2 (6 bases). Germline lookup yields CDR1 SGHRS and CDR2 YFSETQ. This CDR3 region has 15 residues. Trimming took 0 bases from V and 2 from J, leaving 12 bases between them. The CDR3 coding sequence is TGCGCCAGCAGCTTGGGGTCTAGCGCCACCTACGAGCAGTACTTC. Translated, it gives CASSLGSSATYEQYF.

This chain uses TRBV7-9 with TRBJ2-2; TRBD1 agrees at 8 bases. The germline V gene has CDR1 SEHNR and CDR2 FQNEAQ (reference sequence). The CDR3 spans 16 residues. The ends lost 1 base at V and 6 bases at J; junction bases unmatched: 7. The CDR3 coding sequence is TGTGCCAGCAGCTTAGAACCGGACAGGGTTTCCGGGGAGCTGTTTTTT. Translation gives CASSLEPDRVSGELFF.

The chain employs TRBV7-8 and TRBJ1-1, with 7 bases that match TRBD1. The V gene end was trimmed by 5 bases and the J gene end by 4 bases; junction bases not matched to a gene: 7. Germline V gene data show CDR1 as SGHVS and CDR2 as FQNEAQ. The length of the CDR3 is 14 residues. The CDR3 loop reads CASSPTGIATEAFF. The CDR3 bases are TGTGCCAGCAGCCCGACAGGGATCGCCACTGAAGCTTTCTTT.

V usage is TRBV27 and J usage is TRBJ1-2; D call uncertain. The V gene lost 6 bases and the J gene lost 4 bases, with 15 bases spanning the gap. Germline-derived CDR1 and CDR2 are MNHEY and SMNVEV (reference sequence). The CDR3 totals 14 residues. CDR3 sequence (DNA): TGTGCCAGCAGCCCCCCCGGAGTAGGCTATGGCTACACCTTC. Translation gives CASSPPGVGYGYTF.

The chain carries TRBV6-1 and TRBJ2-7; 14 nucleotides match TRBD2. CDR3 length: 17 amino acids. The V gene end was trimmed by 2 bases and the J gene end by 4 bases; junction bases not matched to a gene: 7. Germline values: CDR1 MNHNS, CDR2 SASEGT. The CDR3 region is CASSETGLAGGMYEQYF. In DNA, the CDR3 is TGTGCCAGCAGTGAAACAGGACTAGCGGGAGGCATGTACGAGCAGTACTTC.

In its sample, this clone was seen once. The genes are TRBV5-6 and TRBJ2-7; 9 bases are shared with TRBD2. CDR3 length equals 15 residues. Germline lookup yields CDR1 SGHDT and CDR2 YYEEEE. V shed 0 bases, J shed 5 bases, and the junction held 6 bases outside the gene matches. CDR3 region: CASSLEAGGPHEQYF. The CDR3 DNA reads TGTGCCAGCAGCTTGGAGGCGGGAGGGCCCCACGAGCAGTACTTC.